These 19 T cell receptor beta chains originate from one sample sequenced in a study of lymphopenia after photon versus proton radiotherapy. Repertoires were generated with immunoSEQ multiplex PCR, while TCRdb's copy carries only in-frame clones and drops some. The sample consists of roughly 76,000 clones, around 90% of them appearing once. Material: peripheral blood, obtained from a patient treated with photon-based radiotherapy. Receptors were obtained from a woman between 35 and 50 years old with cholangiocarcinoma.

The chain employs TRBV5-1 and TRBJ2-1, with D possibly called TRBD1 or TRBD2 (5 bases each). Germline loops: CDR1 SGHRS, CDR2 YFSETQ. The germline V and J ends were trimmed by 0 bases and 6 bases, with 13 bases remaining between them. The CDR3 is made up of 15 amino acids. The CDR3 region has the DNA TGCGCCAGCAGCTTGGCATGGGGGAGTAGCAATGAGCAGTTCTTC. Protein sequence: CASSLAWGSSNEQFF.

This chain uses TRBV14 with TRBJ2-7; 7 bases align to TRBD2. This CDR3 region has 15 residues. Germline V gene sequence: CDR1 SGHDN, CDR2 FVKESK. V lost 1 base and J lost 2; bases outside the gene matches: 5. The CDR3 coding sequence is TGTGCCAGCAGCCAAGGGACTAGGAAGACCTACGAGCAGTACTTC. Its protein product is CASSQGTRKTYEQYF.

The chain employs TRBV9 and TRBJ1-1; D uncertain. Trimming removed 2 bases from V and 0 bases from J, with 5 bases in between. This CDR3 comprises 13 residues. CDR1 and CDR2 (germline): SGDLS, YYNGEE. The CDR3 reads CASSVRMNTEAFF. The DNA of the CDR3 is TGTGCCAGCAGCGTTAGAATGAACACTGAAGCTTTCTTT.

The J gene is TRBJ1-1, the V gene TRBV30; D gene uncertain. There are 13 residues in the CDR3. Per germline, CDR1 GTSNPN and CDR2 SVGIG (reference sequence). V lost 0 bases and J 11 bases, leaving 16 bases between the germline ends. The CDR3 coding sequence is TGTGCCTGGAGTGTACGCCCCCAAGACGGGGCTTTCTTT. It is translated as CAWSVRPQDGAFF.

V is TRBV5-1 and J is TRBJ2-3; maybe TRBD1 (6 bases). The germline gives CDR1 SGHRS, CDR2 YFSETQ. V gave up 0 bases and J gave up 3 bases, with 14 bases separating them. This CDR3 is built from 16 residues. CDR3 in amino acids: CASSLAAKTGTDTQYF. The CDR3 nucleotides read TGCGCCAGCAGCTTGGCCGCAAAAACAGGGACAGATACGCAGTATTTT.

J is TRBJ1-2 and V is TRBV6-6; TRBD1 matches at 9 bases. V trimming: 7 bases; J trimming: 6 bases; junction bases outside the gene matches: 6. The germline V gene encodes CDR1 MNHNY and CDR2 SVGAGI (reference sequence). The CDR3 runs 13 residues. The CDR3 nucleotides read TGTGCCAGCAACATAGGGGACAGGGATGGCTACACCTTC. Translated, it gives CASNIGDRDGYTF.

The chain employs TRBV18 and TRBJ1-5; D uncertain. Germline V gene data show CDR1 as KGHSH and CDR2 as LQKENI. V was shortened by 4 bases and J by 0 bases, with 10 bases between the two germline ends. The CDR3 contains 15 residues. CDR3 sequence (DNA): TGTGCCAGCTCACTGGACGGTTATAGCAATCAGCCCCAGCATTTT. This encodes CASSLDGYSNQPQHF.

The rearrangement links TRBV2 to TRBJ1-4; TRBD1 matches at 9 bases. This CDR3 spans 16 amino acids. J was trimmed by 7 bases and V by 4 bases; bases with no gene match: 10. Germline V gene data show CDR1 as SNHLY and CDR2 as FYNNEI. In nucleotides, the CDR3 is TGTGCCAGCAGTGTTACCAGGGACAGGGTTTTTGAAAAACTGTTTTTT. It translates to CASSVTRDRVFEKLFF. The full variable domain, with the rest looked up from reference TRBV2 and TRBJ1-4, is EPEVTQTPSHQVTQMGQEVILRCVPISNHLYFYWYRQILGQKVEFLVSFYNNEISEKSEIFDDQFSVERPDGSNFTLKIRSTKLEDSAMYFCASSVTRDRVFEKLFFGSGTQLSVL.

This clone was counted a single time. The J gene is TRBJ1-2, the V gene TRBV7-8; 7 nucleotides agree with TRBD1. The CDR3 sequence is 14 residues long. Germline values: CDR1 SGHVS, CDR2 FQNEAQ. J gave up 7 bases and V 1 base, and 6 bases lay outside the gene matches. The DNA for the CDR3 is TGTGCCAGCAGCTTAGGGGGCAGGGGGTCTGGCTACACCTTC. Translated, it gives CASSLGGRGSGYTF.

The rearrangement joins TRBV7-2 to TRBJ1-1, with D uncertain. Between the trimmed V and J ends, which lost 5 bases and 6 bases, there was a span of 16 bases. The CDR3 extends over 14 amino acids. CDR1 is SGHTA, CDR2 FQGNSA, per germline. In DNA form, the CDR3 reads TGTGCCAGCAGCGCCCGACGGGGAACCGCTGAAGCTTTCTTT. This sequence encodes CASSARRGTAEAFF.

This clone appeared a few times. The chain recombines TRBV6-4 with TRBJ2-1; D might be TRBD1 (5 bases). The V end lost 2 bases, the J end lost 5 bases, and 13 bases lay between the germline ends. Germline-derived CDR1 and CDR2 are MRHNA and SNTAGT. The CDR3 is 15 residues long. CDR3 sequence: CASSDGAEANNEQFF. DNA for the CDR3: TGTGCCAGCAGTGACGGGGCGGAAGCCAACAATGAGCAGTTCTTC.

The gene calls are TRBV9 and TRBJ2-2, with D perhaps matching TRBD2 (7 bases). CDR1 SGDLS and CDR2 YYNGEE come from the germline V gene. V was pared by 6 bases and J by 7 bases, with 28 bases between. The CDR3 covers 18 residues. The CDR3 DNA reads TGTGCCAGCACCCCGAGCCTTTTGTCGGGGGGCAATAGCGGGGAGCTGTTTTTT. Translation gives CASTPSLLSGGNSGELFF.

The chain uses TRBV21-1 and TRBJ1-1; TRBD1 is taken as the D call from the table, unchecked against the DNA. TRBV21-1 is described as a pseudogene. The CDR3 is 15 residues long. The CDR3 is CASRTKGTANTEAFF. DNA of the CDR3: TGTGCCAGCAGGACGAAAGGGACAGCGAACACTGAAGCTTTCTTT.

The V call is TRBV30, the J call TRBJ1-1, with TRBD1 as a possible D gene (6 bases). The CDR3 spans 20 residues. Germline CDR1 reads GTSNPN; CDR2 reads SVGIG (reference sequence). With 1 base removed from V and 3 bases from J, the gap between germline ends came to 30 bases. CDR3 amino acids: CAWSAFLPGDHNTKYTEAFF. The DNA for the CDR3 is TGTGCCTGGAGTGCGTTTCTGCCAGGGGATCACAATACTAAGTACACTGAAGCTTTCTTT.

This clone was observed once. The DNA of the CDR3 is TGTGCCAGCAGCCTCTCAAGGCGCAGCAACTATGGCTACACCTTC. Its translation is CASSLSRRSNYGYTF. J is TRBJ1-2 and V is TRBV4-2, with D unresolved. Per the germline V gene, CDR1 is LGHNA and CDR2 is YNFKEQ. The CDR3 consists of 15 residues. V was trimmed by 4 bases and J by 2 bases, leaving 14 bases between them.

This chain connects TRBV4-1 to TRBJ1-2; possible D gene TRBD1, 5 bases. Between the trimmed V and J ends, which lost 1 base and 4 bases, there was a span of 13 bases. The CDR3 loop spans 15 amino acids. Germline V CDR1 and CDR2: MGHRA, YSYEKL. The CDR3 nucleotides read TGCGCCAGCAGCCAAGGGCTCCAGGGACCCTATGGCTACACCTTC. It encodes CASSQGLQGPYGYTF.

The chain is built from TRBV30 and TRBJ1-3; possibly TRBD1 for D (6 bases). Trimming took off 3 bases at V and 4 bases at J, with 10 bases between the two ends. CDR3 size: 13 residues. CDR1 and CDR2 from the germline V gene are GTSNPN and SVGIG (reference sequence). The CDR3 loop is CAWRAGAGNTIYF. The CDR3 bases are TGTGCCTGGAGGGCAGGGGCGGGAAACACCATATATTTT.

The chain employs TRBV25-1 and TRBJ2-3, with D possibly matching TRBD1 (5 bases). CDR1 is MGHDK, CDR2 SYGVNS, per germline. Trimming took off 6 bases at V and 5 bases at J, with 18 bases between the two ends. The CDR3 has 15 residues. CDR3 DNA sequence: TGTGCCAGCAGCCCGACACGCGCAGGGCGAGATACGCAGTATTTT. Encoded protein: CASSPTRAGRDTQYF.

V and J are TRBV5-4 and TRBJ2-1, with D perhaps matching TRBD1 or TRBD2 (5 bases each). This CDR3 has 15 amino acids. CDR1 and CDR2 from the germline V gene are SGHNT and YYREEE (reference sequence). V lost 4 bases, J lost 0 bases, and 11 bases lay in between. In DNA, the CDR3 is TGTGCCAGCAGCCGTGCCGGGACCTCCTACAATGAGCAGTTCTTC. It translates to CASSRAGTSYNEQFF.